What follows describes a single T cell receptor beta chain. The target antigen is unknown. TCRdb re-called the 5' RACE reads, yielding one record per CDR3 amino acid sequence without DNA. This listing includes approximately 440,000 distinct CDR3 sequences. This entry comes from a study of T cells expressing NK-cell markers. Study context: Seven HCMV-seropositive donors and one seronegative donor made up the eight sequenced donors.

Germline V CDR1 and CDR2: SGDLS, YYNGEE. This CDR3 spans 13 amino acids. Broader study findings: Evidence did not settle whether expanded NKG2C+ T cell clones targeted HCMV.

The receptor's source is a woman aged 45-60 years in good health. Sequencing input: blood T cells: a sorted CD56 or NKG2C T cell subset, CD4+ or CD8+ T cells, or bulk PBMC T cells (not recorded which). This rearrangement joins TRBV9 to TRBJ2-3. The CDR3 protein is CASSVASFDTQYF.